One sample yielded the 5 T cell receptor beta chains listed below, sequenced in a study of CXCR3-negative and CXCR3-positive naive CD8 T cells. TRB cDNA libraries were made by UMI-labeled 5' RACE. TCRdb derives one entry per CDR3 protein from the 5' RACE reads, leaving out DNA. This sample's clone table lists some 6,100 distinct CDR3 sequences. Sequenced material: naive CXCR3- CD8+ T cells from blood. Indicated subset: CD45RO-CCR7+CD27+CD95- naive CD8+ T cells lacking CXCR3 (TNR3-). All receptors come from a human donor in good health. Some clones in this sample may be carry-over from other donors' samples.

This chain's CDR3 is CASSAEAEMNTEAFF. The chain links TRBV12-3 or TRBV12-4 to TRBJ1-1. This CDR3 spans 15 amino acids.

By frequency, this clonotype registers medium-sized. V gene TRBV7-9 combines with J gene TRBJ1-5; the TRBD1 assignment by TCRdb is unverifiable without DNA. The CDR3 length is 15 residues. CDR1 is SEHNR, CDR2 FQNEAQ, per germline (reference sequence). This chain's CDR3 is CASSPGTGTNQPQHF.

The V call is TRBV5-1, the J call TRBJ1-2; the D call from TCRdb, TRBD1, cannot be confirmed without DNA. The CDR3 runs to 18 residues. Looked up from germline, CDR1 is SGHRS and CDR2 is YFSETQ. CDR3 sequence reads: CASSPIWDSLEANYGYTF. Together with reference TRBV5-1 and TRBJ1-2, the CDR3 gives the full variable domain: KAGVTQTPRYLIKTRGQQVTLSCSPISGHRSVSWYQQTPGQGLQFLFEYFSETQRNKGNFPGRFSGRQFSNSRSEMNVSTLELGDSALYLCASSPIWDSLEANYGYTFGSGTRLTVV.

By frequency, this clonotype is medium-sized. The chain joins TRBV29-1 to TRBJ2-1; TCRdb returns TRBD1, unconfirmable since there is no DNA. CDR1 SQVTM and CDR2 ANQGSEA come from the germline V gene. CDR3 length: 17 amino acids. CDR3 residues: CSVEEGATGSSYNEQFF.

This chain uses TRBV2 with TRBJ2-7; TCRdb designates TRBD1, a call that cannot be tested without DNA. CDR3 size: 17 residues. Germline lookup yields CDR1 SNHLY and CDR2 FYNNEI. This CDR3 is CASRRIPGERSSYEQYF.